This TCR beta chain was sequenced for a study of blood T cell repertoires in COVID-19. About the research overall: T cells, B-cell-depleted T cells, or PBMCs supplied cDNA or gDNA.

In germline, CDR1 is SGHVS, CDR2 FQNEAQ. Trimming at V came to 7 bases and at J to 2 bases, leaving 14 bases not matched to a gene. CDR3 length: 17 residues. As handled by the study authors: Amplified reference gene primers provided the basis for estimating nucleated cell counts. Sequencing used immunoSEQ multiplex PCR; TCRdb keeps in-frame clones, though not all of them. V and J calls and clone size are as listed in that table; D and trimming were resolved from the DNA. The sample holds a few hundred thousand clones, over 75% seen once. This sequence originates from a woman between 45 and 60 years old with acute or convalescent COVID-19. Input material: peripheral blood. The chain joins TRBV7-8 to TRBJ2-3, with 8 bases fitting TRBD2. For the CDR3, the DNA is TGTGCCAGCACCCGCAGAAATAGCGGGGACTACACAGATACGCAGTATTTT. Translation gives CASTRRNSGDYTDTQYF.